The 28 T cell receptor beta chains presented below share a single source sample, sequenced in a study of blood T cells in healthy people across ages (dated by TCRdb to between 2015 and 2016). Library construction relied on 5' RACE. Sequenced using an Illumina HiSeq 2500. A second PCR of 7 to 11 cycles was performed with a sample-barcoded 5' primer and a J-beta primer mix. The raw public reads went through TCRdb reprocessing: fastp at Q25, MiXCR clone calling, in-frame beta chains kept. Duplicate CDR3 protein sequences are folded into a single record with the most common DNA and genes. The sample yields 2 million or so distinct CDR3 sequences; roughly 52% were counted once. The ten largest account for around 2.1% of the sample. Sequencing was carried out using blood. These TCRs come from a woman aged 40 to 50 in good health.

The J gene is TRBJ2-3, the V gene TRBV5-1, with D possibly being TRBD2 (5 bases). Germline V gene data show CDR1 as SGHRS and CDR2 as YFSETQ. CDR3 length: 15 residues. The V end lost 3 bases, the J end lost 0 bases, and 11 bases lay between the germline ends. Here the CDR3 DNA reads TGCGCCAGCAGCTGGCTAGCTACTAGCACAGATACGCAGTATTTT. Amino acid sequence: CASSWLATSTDTQYF.

The chain links TRBV25-1 to TRBJ1-4, with TRBD1 matching over 8 bases. The V and J ends lost 3 bases and 11 bases, in that order; junction bases with no gene match: 20. This CDR3 region has 18 residues. Germline CDR1 is MGHDK and CDR2 is SYGVNS. CDR3 nucleotide sequence: TGTGCCAGCAGTGAGCAGGACAGGGTTGGCCCCAAGTTTGAGAAACTGTTTTTT. Residues: CASSEQDRVGPKFEKLFF.

The chain uses TRBV27 and TRBJ1-1, with a tentative D call TRBD1 (5 bases). This CDR3 spans 13 amino acids. CDR1 is MNHEY, CDR2 SMNVEV, per germline (reference sequence). V was cut by 0 bases and J by 7 bases, with 9 bases left in between. CDR3 sequence reads: CASSLSEGVEAFF. The CDR3 DNA sequence: TGTGCCAGCAGTTTATCGGAAGGGGTTGAAGCTTTCTTT.

This sequence joins TRBV16 and TRBJ1-4; D possibly corresponds to TRBD1 (5 bases). Between the trimmed V and J ends, which lost 4 bases and 1 base, there was a span of 13 bases. Germline V CDR1 and CDR2: KGHSY, FQNENV. The CDR3 has 16 residues. This CDR3 reads CASSLTKGQTNEKLFF. Written as DNA, the CDR3 is TGTGCCAGCAGCCTCACGAAAGGACAAACTAATGAAAAACTGTTTTTT.

The chain has TRBV12-3 or TRBV12-4 and TRBJ2-3; 8 nucleotides line up with TRBD2. The V segment lost 3 bases and the J segment 1 base; nucleotides outside the gene matches: 9. The CDR3 is 17 amino acids. The CDR3 nucleotides read TGTGCCAGCAGTTTCCTATTAGCGGGGACCCGCACAGATACGCAGTATTTT. It specifies CASSFLLAGTRTDTQYF.

This clonotype was picked up a small number of times. The CDR3 coding sequence is TGTGCCAGCAGTGAGGGGGAGAACACCGGGGAGCTGTTTTTT. Translating it yields CASSEGENTGELFF. The J gene is TRBJ2-2, the V gene TRBV6-4; either TRBD1 or TRBD2 may supply D (5 bases each). CDR3 size: 14 residues. V was cut by 3 bases and J by 1 base, with 6 bases left in between. Germline CDR1 reads MRHNA; CDR2 reads SNTAGT.

The rearrangement joins TRBV20-1 to TRBJ1-4; TRBD1 matches at 12 bases. The V and J ends lost 4 bases and 8 bases, in that order; junction bases with no gene match: 11. The CDR3 runs 16 residues. In germline, CDR1 is DFQATT, CDR2 SNEGSKA (reference sequence). CDR3 bases: TGCAGTGCTACCCCCGGGGACAGGGGGCAGAGGGAAAAACTGTTTTTT. It codes for CSATPGDRGQREKLFF.

This clonotype was recorded a few times. CDR3 residues: CATSGRLDLTDTQYF. The CDR3 DNA reads as TGTGCCACCAGCGGCAGACTAGATCTCACAGATACGCAGTATTTT. This chain links TRBV15 with TRBJ2-3, with D perhaps TRBD2 (6 bases). The ends were cut back, 5 bases at V and 2 bases at J, with 14 bases in the middle. The CDR3 covers 15 residues. The germline CDR1 and CDR2 sequences are LNHNV and YYDKDF (reference sequence).

V is TRBV14 and J is TRBJ2-2; D ambiguous. In germline, CDR1 is SGHDN, CDR2 FVKESK. With 2 bases removed from V and 0 bases from J, the gap between germline ends came to 16 bases. The CDR3 length is 18 residues. This CDR3 reads CASSQFLPGAANTGELFF. CDR3 DNA sequence: TGTGCCAGCAGCCAATTCCTCCCGGGCGCCGCGAACACCGGGGAGCTGTTTTTT. Variable domain in full (rest from reference TRBV14 and TRBJ2-2): EAGVTQFPSHSVIEKGQTVTLRCDPISGHDNLYWYRRVMGKEIKFLLHFVKESKQDESGMPNNRFLAERTGGTYSTLKVQPAELEDSGVYFCASSQFLPGAANTGELFFGEGSRLTVL.

The genes are TRBV7-9 and TRBJ2-1; D is uncertain. This CDR3 is 15 amino acids long. The germline V gene encodes CDR1 SEHNR and CDR2 FQNEAQ (reference sequence). Trimming stripped 5 bases from V and 2 bases from J, with 13 bases between. The CDR3 loop is CASSQYVSPYNEQFF. The CDR3 DNA follows: TGTGCCAGCAGCCAGTATGTGAGCCCCTACAATGAGCAGTTCTTC.

This clonotype occurred a few times. J is TRBJ2-3 and V is TRBV20-1; 10 positions agree with TRBD1. The CDR3 covers 13 residues. CDR1 DFQATT and CDR2 SNEGSKA come from the germline V gene (reference sequence). Trimming took 5 bases from V and 1 from J; bases not matched to a gene: 0. CDR3 nucleotide sequence: TGCAGTGCTGGGACAGGGGGCACAGATACGCAGTATTTT. It is translated as CSAGTGGTDTQYF.

The chain joins TRBV28 to TRBJ2-1, with D possibly being TRBD2 (6 bases). Germline CDR1 reads MDHEN; CDR2 reads SYDVKM. CDR3 length: 16 residues. V gave up 7 bases and J gave up 7 bases, with 23 bases separating them. CDR3 nucleotide sequence: TGTGCCAGCATGTTCACTAGCAGTGGGGCGCAGAATGAGCAGTTCTTC. This gives the protein CASMFTSSGAQNEQFF.

This chain links TRBV6-1 with TRBJ2-7; D remains unclear. V gave up 5 bases and J gave up 3 bases, with 17 bases separating them. This CDR3 contains 15 residues. Germline loops: CDR1 MNHNS, CDR2 SASEGT. The CDR3 reads CASSPLVVSGYEQYF. For the CDR3, the DNA is TGTGCCAGCAGTCCCCTCGTCGTCTCGGGCTACGAGCAGTACTTC.

This clonotype was seen only a few times. The chain has TRBV6-2 or TRBV6-3 and TRBJ1-2; D gene ambiguous. V was clipped by 4 bases and J by 5 bases, with 17 bases between them. The CDR3 consists of 15 residues. From germline, CDR1 is MNHEY and CDR2 SVGEGT. CDR3 region: CASSSLGRGGYGYTF. CDR3 nucleotides: TGTGCCAGCAGTTCCCTCGGACGAGGCGGGTATGGCTACACCTTC.

The chain combines TRBV25-1 with TRBJ1-1; the match to TRBD1 covers 7 bases. This CDR3 is 15 amino acids long. After removal of 6 bases from V and 4 bases from J, the junction contained 11 bases not matched to a gene. Germline lookup yields CDR1 MGHDK and CDR2 SYGVNS. Written as DNA, the CDR3 is TGTGCCAGCAGCGAACCGGGACAGTCTTTCACTGAAGCTTTCTTT. It yields the protein CASSEPGQSFTEAFF.

This chain connects TRBV29-1 to TRBJ2-1; 9 bases line up with TRBD1. Per germline, CDR1 SQVTM and CDR2 ANQGSEA. CDR3 length: 14 amino acids. V lost 4 bases and J lost 3; bases outside the gene matches: 4. The CDR3 loop reads CSVVGQGFYNEQFF. The CDR3, as DNA: TGCAGCGTTGTAGGACAGGGGTTCTACAATGAGCAGTTCTTC.

This clonotype was seen only once. This sequence joins TRBV7-2 and TRBJ1-2; the D gene is possibly TRBD1 (6 bases). V gave up 2 bases and J gave up 9 bases, with 10 bases separating them. The CDR3 loop spans 12 amino acids. Germline CDR1 reads SGHTA; CDR2 reads FQGNSA. The CDR3 protein is CASSLNRVRYTF. The CDR3 DNA reads as TGTGCCAGCAGCTTAAACAGGGTTCGCTACACCTTC.

The chain recombines TRBV7-2 with TRBJ1-1; no definite D call. From germline, CDR1 is SGHTA and CDR2 FQGNSA. This CDR3 contains 12 residues. The V and J ends lost 1 base and 6 bases respectively, with 6 bases between them. The CDR3 DNA follows: TGTGCCAGCAGCTTAGTCAGACCTGAAGCTTTCTTT. Its translation is CASSLVRPEAFF. Full variable domain (remainder filled in from reference TRBV7-2 and TRBJ1-1): GAGVSQSPSNKVTEKGKDVELRCDPISGHTALYWYRQSLGQGLEFLIYFQGNSAPDKSGLPSDRFSAERTGGSVSTLTIQRTQQEDSAVYLCASSLVRPEAFFGQGTRLTVV.

In this sample, this clonotype turned up once. This chain connects TRBV7-2 to TRBJ1-2, with a tentative D call TRBD1 (6 bases). The CDR3 loop spans 14 amino acids. Germline lookup yields CDR1 SGHTA and CDR2 FQGNSA. The germline V and J ends were trimmed by 2 bases and 4 bases, with 11 bases remaining between them. For the CDR3, the DNA is TGTGCCAGCAGCTTATACAGGGCTACCTATGGCTACACCTTC. It encodes CASSLYRATYGYTF. Variable domain in full (rest from reference TRBV7-2 and TRBJ1-2): GAGVSQSPSNKVTEKGKDVELRCDPISGHTALYWYRQSLGQGLEFLIYFQGNSAPDKSGLPSDRFSAERTGGSVSTLTIQRTQQEDSAVYLCASSLYRATYGYTFGSGTRLTVV.

The V call is TRBV7-8, the J call TRBJ1-6, with D unresolved. The V gene's germline CDR1 is SGHVS and CDR2 FQNEAQ. Trimming pared 1 base from V and 10 bases from J, leaving 17 bases between. The CDR3 runs to 16 residues. CDR3 coding DNA: TGTGCCAGCAGCTTAGAAACACCCGGTTTGGAGTCACCCCTCCACTTT. Translation: CASSLETPGLESPLHF.

This clonotype was detected a few times. V gene TRBV6-5 combines with J gene TRBJ2-7; D unresolved. Trimming pared 2 bases from V and 5 bases from J, leaving 13 bases between. This CDR3 has 14 residues. Germline CDR1 is MNHEY and CDR2 is SVGAGI. Here the CDR3 reads CASSYDRASHEQYF. For the CDR3, the DNA is TGTGCCAGCAGTTACGATCGGGCTTCCCACGAGCAGTACTTC.

This chain links TRBV7-9 with TRBJ2-3; TRBD1 matches 7 bases. V shed 6 bases, J shed 0 bases, and the junction held 9 bases outside the gene matches. The CDR3 contains 16 residues. Germline loops: CDR1 SEHNR, CDR2 FQNEAQ (reference sequence). The CDR3 protein is CASSHRTGDSTDTQYF. CDR3 DNA sequence: TGTGCCAGCAGTCACCGGACAGGTGATAGCACAGATACGCAGTATTTT. The variable domain in full, with the rest retrieved from reference TRBV7-9 and TRBJ2-3, is DTGVSQNPRHKITKRGQNVTFRCDPISEHNRLYWYRQTLGQGPEFLTYFQNEAQLEKSRLLSDRFSAERPKGSFSTLEIQRTEQGDSAMYLCASSHRTGDSTDTQYFGPGTRLTVL.

The chain has TRBV9 and TRBJ2-3; D may match TRBD1 or TRBD2 (5 bases each). Trimming removed 1 base from V and 3 bases from J, with 9 bases in between. Germline loops: CDR1 SGDLS, CDR2 YYNGEE. The CDR3 covers 14 residues. CDR3 in DNA: TGTGCCAGCAGCGTAACTAGACAGACAGATACGCAGTATTTT. It translates to CASSVTRQTDTQYF.

This clonotype showed up just a few times. This rearrangement joins TRBV20-1 to TRBJ2-1, with D tentatively TRBD2 (6 bases). CDR1 and CDR2 (germline): DFQATT, SNEGSKA (reference sequence). CDR3 length equals 13 residues. Between the trimmed V and J ends, which lost 6 bases and 7 bases, there was a span of 16 bases. CDR3 sequence: CSAPSSVSNEQFF. CDR3 sequence (DNA): TGCAGTGCCCCTTCTAGCGTATCAAATGAGCAGTTCTTC.

The genes are TRBV5-1 and TRBJ2-7; D is unresolved. The V gene lost 4 bases and the J gene lost 4 bases, with 18 bases spanning the gap. The V gene's germline CDR1 is SGHRS and CDR2 YFSETQ. There are 15 residues in the CDR3. Here the CDR3 DNA reads TGCGCCAGCAGCCCGGGTGTAGATTTGGGTTACGAGCAGTACTTC. Protein sequence: CASSPGVDLGYEQYF. Complete variable domain (other parts from reference TRBV5-1 and TRBJ2-7): KAGVTQTPRYLIKTRGQQVTLSCSPISGHRSVSWYQQTPGQGLQFLFEYFSETQRNKGNFPGRFSGRQFSNSRSEMNVSTLELGDSALYLCASSPGVDLGYEQYFGPGTRLTVT.

This clonotype was seen a handful of times. V usage is TRBV2 and J usage is TRBJ2-3, with TRBD2 identical over 8 bases. CDR1 is SNHLY, CDR2 FYNNEI, per germline. V gave up 5 bases and J gave up 0 bases; unmatched junction bases: 7. This CDR3 comprises 16 residues. As DNA, the CDR3 is TGTGCCAGCAGTAAACGCGGGGGGTCTAGCACAGATACGCAGTATTTT. This codes for CASSKRGGSSTDTQYF.

The J gene is TRBJ2-1, the V gene TRBV4-3; D possibly corresponds to TRBD1 (5 bases). Trimming took 0 bases from V and 0 from J, leaving 15 bases between them. CDR1 and CDR2 (germline): LGHNA, YSLEER. CDR3 length: 18 residues. In nucleotides, the CDR3 is TGCGCCAGCAGCCAAGATCGGTCAGGGCAGCGCTCCTACAATGAGCAGTTCTTC. Protein product: CASSQDRSGQRSYNEQFF.

The table lists this clonotype with a few counts. This chain uses TRBV20-1 with TRBJ1-5, with 10 bases that match TRBD1. CDR3 size: 15 residues. Looked up from germline, CDR1 is DFQATT and CDR2 is SNEGSKA (reference sequence). V trimming: 2 bases; J trimming: 6 bases; junction bases outside the gene matches: 7. CDR3 bases: TGCAGTGCTAGACGACAGGGGGCGCGGATTCAGCCCCAGCATTTT. It encodes CSARRQGARIQPQHF.